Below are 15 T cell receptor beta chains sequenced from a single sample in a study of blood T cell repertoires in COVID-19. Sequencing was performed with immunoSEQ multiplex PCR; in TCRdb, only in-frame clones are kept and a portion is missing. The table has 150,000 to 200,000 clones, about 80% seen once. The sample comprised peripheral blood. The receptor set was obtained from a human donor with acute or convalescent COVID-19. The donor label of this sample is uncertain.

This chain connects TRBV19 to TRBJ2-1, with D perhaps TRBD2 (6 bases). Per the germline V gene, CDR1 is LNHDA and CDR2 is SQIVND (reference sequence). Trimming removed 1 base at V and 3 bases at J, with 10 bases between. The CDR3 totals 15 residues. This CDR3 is CASSIAGAGYNEQFF. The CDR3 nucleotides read TGTGCCAGTAGTATAGCGGGAGCCGGCTACAATGAGCAGTTCTTC. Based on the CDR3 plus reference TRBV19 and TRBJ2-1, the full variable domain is DGGITQSPKYLFRKEGQNVTLSCEQNLNHDAMYWYRQDPGQGLRLIYYSQIVNDFQKGDIAEGYSVSREKKESFPLTVTSAQKNPTAFYLCASSIAGAGYNEQFFGPGTRLTVL.

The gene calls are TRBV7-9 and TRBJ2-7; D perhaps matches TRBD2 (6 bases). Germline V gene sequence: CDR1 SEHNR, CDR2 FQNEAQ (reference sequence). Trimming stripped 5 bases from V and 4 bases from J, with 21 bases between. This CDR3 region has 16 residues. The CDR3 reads CASSRDSAVGAYEQYF. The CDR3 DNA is TGTGCCAGCAGCCGGGACTCTGCTGTGGGTGCTTACGAGCAGTACTTC.

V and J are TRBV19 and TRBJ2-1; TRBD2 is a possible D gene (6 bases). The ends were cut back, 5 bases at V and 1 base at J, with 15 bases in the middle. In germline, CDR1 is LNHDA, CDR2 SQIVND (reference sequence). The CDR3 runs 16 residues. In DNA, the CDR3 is TGTGCCAGTAGTGGGTCGCGGGAACTTTCCTACAATGAGCAGTTCTTC. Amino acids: CASSGSRELSYNEQFF.

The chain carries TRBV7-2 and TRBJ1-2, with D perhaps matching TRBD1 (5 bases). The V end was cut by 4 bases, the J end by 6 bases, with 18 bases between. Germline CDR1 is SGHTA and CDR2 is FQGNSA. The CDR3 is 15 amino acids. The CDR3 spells CASSSSTAVLHGYTF. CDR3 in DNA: TGTGCCAGCAGCTCCTCGACAGCCGTCCTTCATGGCTACACCTTC.

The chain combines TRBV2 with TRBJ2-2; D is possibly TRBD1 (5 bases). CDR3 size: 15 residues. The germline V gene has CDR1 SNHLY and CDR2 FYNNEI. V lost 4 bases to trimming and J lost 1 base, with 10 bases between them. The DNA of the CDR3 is TGTGCCAGCAGTGGAACAGGAAGGAACACCGGGGAGCTGTTTTTT. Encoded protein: CASSGTGRNTGELFF.

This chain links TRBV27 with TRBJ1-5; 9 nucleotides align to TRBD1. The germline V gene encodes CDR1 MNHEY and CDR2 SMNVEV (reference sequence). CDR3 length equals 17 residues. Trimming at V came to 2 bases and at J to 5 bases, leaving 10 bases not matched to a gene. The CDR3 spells CASSLRGQGTGYQPQHF. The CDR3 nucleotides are TGTGCCAGCAGTTTACGGGGACAGGGAACAGGGTATCAGCCCCAGCATTTT.

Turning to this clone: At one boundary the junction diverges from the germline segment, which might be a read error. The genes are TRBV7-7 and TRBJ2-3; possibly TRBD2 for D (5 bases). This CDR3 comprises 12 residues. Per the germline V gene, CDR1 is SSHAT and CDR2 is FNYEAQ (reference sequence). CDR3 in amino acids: CASSGRTNTQYF. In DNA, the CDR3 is TGTGCTAGCAGCGGCCGCACGAATACGCAGTATTTT.

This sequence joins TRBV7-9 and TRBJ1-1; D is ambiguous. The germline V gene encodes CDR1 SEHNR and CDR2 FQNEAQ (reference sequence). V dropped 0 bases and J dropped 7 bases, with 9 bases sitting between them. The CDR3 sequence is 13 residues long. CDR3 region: CASSLAGELEAFF. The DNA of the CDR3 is TGTGCCAGCAGCTTAGCAGGAGAACTTGAAGCTTTCTTT.

CDR3 loop: CASSPWGQPYEQYF. The CDR3 region has the DNA TGTGCCAGCAGTCCCTGGGGGCAGCCCTACGAGCAGTACTTC. V usage is TRBV25-1 and J usage is TRBJ2-7; D is possibly TRBD1 (6 bases). The CDR3 extends over 14 amino acids. Trimming removed 5 bases at V and 2 bases at J, with 13 bases between. Germline-derived CDR1 and CDR2 are MGHDK and SYGVNS.

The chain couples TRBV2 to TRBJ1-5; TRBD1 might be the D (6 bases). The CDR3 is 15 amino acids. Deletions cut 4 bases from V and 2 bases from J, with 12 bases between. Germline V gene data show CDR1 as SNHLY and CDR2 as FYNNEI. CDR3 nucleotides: TGTGCCAGCAGTGTAGGACAGATCGGCAATCAGCCCCAGCATTTT. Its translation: CASSVGQIGNQPQHF.

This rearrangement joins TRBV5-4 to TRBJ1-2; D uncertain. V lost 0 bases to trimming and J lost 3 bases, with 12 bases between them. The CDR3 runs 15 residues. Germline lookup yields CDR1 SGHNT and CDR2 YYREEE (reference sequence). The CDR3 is CASSLAERVDYGYTF. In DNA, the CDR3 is TGTGCCAGCAGCTTGGCGGAGAGGGTCGACTATGGCTACACCTTC.

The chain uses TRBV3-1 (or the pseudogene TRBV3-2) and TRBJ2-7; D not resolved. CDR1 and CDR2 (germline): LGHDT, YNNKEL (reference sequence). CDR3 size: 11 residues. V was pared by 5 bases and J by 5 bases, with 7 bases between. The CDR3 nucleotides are TGTGCCAGCAGCTTATTAAACGAGCAGTACTTC. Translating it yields CASSLLNEQYF.

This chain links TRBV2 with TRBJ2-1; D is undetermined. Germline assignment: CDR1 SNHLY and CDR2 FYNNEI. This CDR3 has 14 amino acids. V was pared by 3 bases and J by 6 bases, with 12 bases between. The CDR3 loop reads CASSESRNPNEQFF. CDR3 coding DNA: TGTGCCAGCAGTGAGTCGAGGAACCCCAATGAGCAGTTCTTC.

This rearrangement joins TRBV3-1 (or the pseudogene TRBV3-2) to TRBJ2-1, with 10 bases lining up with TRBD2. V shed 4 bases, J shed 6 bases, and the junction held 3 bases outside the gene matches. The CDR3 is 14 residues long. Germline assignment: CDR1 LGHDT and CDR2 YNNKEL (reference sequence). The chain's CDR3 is CASSPRTSGNEQFF. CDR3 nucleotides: TGTGCCAGCAGCCCCCGGACTAGCGGCAATGAGCAGTTCTTC.

The CDR3 DNA sequence: TGTGCCAGCGTCCCTTGGGCCGGACAGGGATGGAATGAGCAGTTCTTC. This gives the protein CASVPWAGQGWNEQFF. The chain carries TRBV7-9 and TRBJ2-1; TRBD1 matches at 8 bases. V lost 8 bases to trimming and J lost 7 bases; unmatched junction nucleotides: 16. CDR3 size: 16 residues. The germline CDR1 and CDR2 sequences are SEHNR and FQNEAQ (reference sequence).